These 30 T cell receptor beta chains came from one sample sequenced in a study of Graves' ophthalmopathy and Graves' hyperthyroidism. Amplification of the TCR beta CDR3 regions used RNA transcripts (as template). HTBI primers were used in a first-round RT-PCR, which preceded a second-round multiplex PCR. TCRdb re-analysed the multiplex PCR reads in MiXCR, keeping a single row per CDR3 protein. The profile shows 350,000 to 450,000 distinct CDR3 sequences, about 16% of them singletons. Sequencing was performed on peripheral blood. The receptors were sampled from a woman between 18 and 29 years old with Graves' ophthalmopathy.

The chain links TRBV12-3 or TRBV12-4 to TRBJ1-5; D unclear. The CDR3 runs 14 residues. The V gene lost 3 bases and the J gene lost 7 bases, with 13 bases spanning the gap. The CDR3 protein is CASSFLGVGQPQHF. Here the CDR3 DNA reads TGTGCCAGCAGTTTCCTTGGGGTAGGCCAGCCCCAGCATTTT.

The chain links TRBV5-1 to TRBJ2-7; D is possibly TRBD1 or TRBD2 (5 bases each). The germline V and J ends were trimmed by 3 bases and 7 bases, with 17 bases remaining between them. The V gene's germline CDR1 is SGHRS and CDR2 YFSETQ. This CDR3 is 14 amino acids long. CDR3 sequence (DNA): TGCGCCAGCAGCTCAGGGCAGGAGGTGGGTGAGCAGTACTTC. Its protein is CASSSGQEVGEQYF.

In this sample, this clonotype turned up many times. J is TRBJ1-2 and V is TRBV12-3 or TRBV12-4; D is unclear. This CDR3 is built from 14 residues. The ends were cut back, 4 bases at V and 6 bases at J, with 15 bases in the middle. CDR3 loop: CASSYNGIDHGYTF. CDR3 DNA sequence: TGTGCCAGCAGTTATAACGGGATAGACCATGGCTACACCTTC.

The DNA of the CDR3 is TGTGCCAGCAGCTTAGACAGACCCCTGGGGGCCCAGTACTTC. It codes for CASSLDRPLGAQYF. V is TRBV7-2 and J is TRBJ2-5, with D possibly being TRBD1 or TRBD2 (5 bases each). The V gene lost 1 base and the J gene lost 9 bases, with 15 bases spanning the gap. CDR1 and CDR2 from the germline V gene are SGHTA and FQGNSA. This CDR3 is 14 amino acids long.

This chain links TRBV6-1 with TRBJ1-1; perhaps TRBD1 as D (6 bases). The germline V gene has CDR1 MNHNS and CDR2 SASEGT. Trimming pared 7 bases from V and 1 base from J, leaving 16 bases between. There are 15 residues in the CDR3. CDR3 residues: CASTQGLEENTEAFF. CDR3 sequence (DNA): TGTGCCAGCACTCAGGGGCTCGAGGAGAACACTGAAGCTTTCTTT.

The genes are TRBV6-4 and TRBJ2-7; 7 nucleotides align to TRBD1. V gave up 6 bases and J gave up 5 bases; unmatched junction bases: 10. The CDR3 totals 14 residues. From germline, CDR1 is MRHNA and CDR2 SNTAGT. The CDR3 spells CASSTGTDNNEQYF. The CDR3 region has the DNA TGTGCCAGCAGCACCGGGACAGACAATAACGAGCAGTACTTC.

This clonotype showed up many times. The V call is TRBV20-1, the J call TRBJ2-7; 7 bases map to TRBD1. CDR3 length: 13 residues. The trim removed 6 bases at V and 0 bases at J, leaving 5 bases unmatched. Germline V gene sequence: CDR1 DFQATT, CDR2 SNEGSKA (reference sequence). The CDR3 bases are TGCAGTGCCCGGGACAGCATCTCCTACGAGCAGTACTTC. Translated, it gives CSARDSISYEQYF.

This clonotype has a count of ten or more. The V and J genes are TRBV6-1 and TRBJ2-7, with D uncertain. The CDR3 has 11 amino acids. Germline CDR1 and CDR2: MNHNS and SASEGT. Trimming removed 3 bases from V and 3 bases from J, with 3 bases in between. The CDR3: CASSDVYEQYF. CDR3 bases: TGTGCCAGCAGTGATGTCTACGAGCAGTACTTC.

The chain recombines TRBV7-3 with TRBJ1-1; maybe TRBD1 (5 bases). CDR1 SGHTA and CDR2 FQGTGA come from the germline V gene. Trimming left V 5 bases short and J 4 bases short, with 14 bases between. The CDR3 has 14 amino acids. DNA for the CDR3: TGTGCCAGCAGCAACACTAAGGGGCTCACTGAAGCTTTCTTT. Amino acids: CASSNTKGLTEAFF.

The table lists this clonotype with many counts. V usage is TRBV7-2 and J usage is TRBJ1-6; a weak D match, TRBD1 (6 bases). The V and J ends lost 3 bases and 5 bases respectively, with 11 bases between them. Germline V lookup: CDR1 SGHTA, CDR2 FQGNSA. The CDR3 spans 15 residues. CDR3 DNA sequence: TGTGCCAGCAGCTTCCCGGGACACGATAATTCACCCCTCCACTTT. Protein product: CASSFPGHDNSPLHF.

In this sample, this clonotype turned up many times. The chain combines TRBV27 with TRBJ2-7; possibly TRBD1 or TRBD2 for D (5 bases each). Germline V CDR1 and CDR2: MNHEY, SMNVEV (reference sequence). The CDR3 is 13 amino acids. The ends were cut back, 9 bases at V and 5 bases at J, with 17 bases in the middle. The CDR3 is CASGGVVLDEQYF. The CDR3 bases are TGTGCCAGTGGGGGAGTTGTTTTGGACGAGCAGTACTTC.

This clonotype was seen at least ten times. The rearrangement joins TRBV7-8 to TRBJ1-5; the match to TRBD1 covers 7 bases. Germline V CDR1 and CDR2: SGHVS, FQNEAQ. CDR3 length: 17 residues. V shed 2 bases and J 5 bases; nucleotides not matched to a gene: 12. The CDR3 is CASSLRQGFGYDQPQHF. CDR3 coding DNA: TGTGCCAGCAGCTTACGACAGGGATTTGGGTACGATCAGCCCCAGCATTTT. Supplemented by reference TRBV7-8 and TRBJ1-5, the full variable domain reads GAGVSQSPRYKVAKRGQDVALRCDPISGHVSLFWYQQALGQGPEFLTYFQNEAQLDKSGLPSDRFFAERPEGSVSTLKIQRTQQEDSAVYLCASSLRQGFGYDQPQHFGDGTRLSIL.

This sequence joins TRBV6-1 and TRBJ1-1; 7 nucleotides agree with TRBD1. In germline, CDR1 is MNHNS, CDR2 SASEGT. With 5 bases clipped from V and 5 bases from J, the junction kept 14 bases outside the gene matches. The CDR3 is 16 amino acids. The CDR3 is CASSPTDRRFGTEAFF. DNA for the CDR3: TGTGCCAGCAGTCCCACGGACAGGAGGTTTGGGACTGAAGCTTTCTTT.

This clonotype was seen ten or more times. The rearrangement links TRBV6-5 to TRBJ1-1; no reliable D call. Germline-derived CDR1 and CDR2 are MNHEY and SVGAGI. The ends were cut back, 2 bases at V and 0 bases at J, with 7 bases in the middle. This CDR3 has 14 residues. DNA of the CDR3: TGTGCCAGCAGTTACCAGGCTATGAACACTGAAGCTTTCTTT. This codes for CASSYQAMNTEAFF.

This clonotype was counted a single time. The chain couples TRBV12-3 or TRBV12-4 to TRBJ1-1, with D possibly matching TRBD1 (5 bases). There are 16 residues in the CDR3. The V end was cut by 2 bases, the J end by 4 bases, with 17 bases between. Here the CDR3 reads CASSLYSRVSGTEAFF. The CDR3 nucleotides read TGTGCCAGCAGTTTATATTCCAGGGTGAGTGGCACTGAAGCTTTCTTT.

As to this clonotype: A read error is possible here, since a much larger clone lies one base away. The V and J genes are TRBV11-2 and TRBJ1-1, with 7 bases lining up with TRBD1. CDR1 and CDR2 from the germline V gene are SGHAT and FQNNGV. The CDR3 contains 14 residues. In nucleotides, the CDR3 is TGTGCCAGCAGCCCAGACAGGGAATGGACTGGAGCTCTCTTT. Amino acid sequence: CASSPDREWTGALF.

The V call is TRBV7-9, the J call TRBJ1-1; D ambiguous. Germline assignment: CDR1 SEHNR and CDR2 FQNEAQ (reference sequence). The CDR3 length is 12 residues. V was pared by 3 bases and J by 4 bases, with 6 bases between. DNA of the CDR3: TGTGCCAGCAGCTTCAGCCTCACTGAAGCTTTCTTT. This translates into CASSFSLTEAFF. The variable domain in full, completed from reference TRBV7-9 and TRBJ1-1, reads DTGVSQNPRHKITKRGQNVTFRCDPISEHNRLYWYRQTLGQGPEFLTYFQNEAQLEKSRLLSDRFSAERPKGSFSTLEIQRTEQGDSAMYLCASSFSLTEAFFGQGTRLTVV.

In this sample, this clonotype turned up many times. The chain recombines TRBV10-3 with TRBJ1-2; D not resolved. The CDR3 is 13 amino acids. Trimming stripped 4 bases from V and 1 base from J, with 7 bases between. Germline lookup yields CDR1 ENHRY and CDR2 SYGVKD. CDR3 coding DNA: TGTGCCATCAGTGCCCTGGGTAACTATGGCTACACCTTC. As protein: CAISALGNYGYTF.

This clonotype was picked up many times. The chain employs TRBV6-2 or TRBV6-3 and TRBJ2-7; 11 nucleotides align to TRBD2. The CDR3 is 17 residues long. The trim removed 2 bases at V and 2 bases at J, leaving 8 bases unmatched. Germline lookup yields CDR1 MNHEY and CDR2 SVGEGT. The CDR3 region is CASSYGSTSGRTYEQYF. Here the CDR3 DNA reads TGTGCCAGCAGTTACGGGTCAACTAGCGGGAGAACCTACGAGCAGTACTTC.

There are many counts of this clonotype. The chain is built from TRBV6-5 and TRBJ1-1; D uncertain. The V end was cut by 0 bases, the J end by 0 bases, with 8 bases between. This CDR3 is 15 amino acids long. Germline CDR1 reads MNHEY; CDR2 reads SVGAGI. CDR3 sequence: CASSYSKQMNTEAFF. DNA of the CDR3: TGTGCCAGCAGTTACTCGAAACAGATGAACACTGAAGCTTTCTTT.

This clonotype was counted ten times or more. The chain recombines TRBV27 with TRBJ2-4, with TRBD2 matching 8 bases. With V trimmed by 4 bases and J by 7 bases, 6 bases remained unmatched. This CDR3 spans 14 amino acids. CDR1 is MNHEY, CDR2 SMNVEV, per germline (reference sequence). The CDR3 DNA is TGTGCCAGCAGTTCCCCAGCGGGAGACAACATTCAGTACTTC. This codes for CASSSPAGDNIQYF.

This clonotype was seen a few times. The genes are TRBV3-1 and TRBJ1-2, with unresolved D. This CDR3 is 17 amino acids long. Trimming removed 1 base from V and 4 bases from J, with 19 bases in between. CDR1 LGHDT and CDR2 YNNKEL come from the germline V gene (reference sequence). In nucleotides, the CDR3 is TGTGCCAGCAGCCAAGTCGGCAGTAGCCCGTCTGGCTATGGCTACACCTTC. Residues: CASSQVGSSPSGYGYTF.

This clonotype was detected many times. Possible read error: a much larger clone is one base away. J is TRBJ2-7 and V is TRBV10-3, with D perhaps assigned TRBD1 or TRBD2 (7 bases each). Germline V lookup: CDR1 ENHRY, CDR2 SYGVKD. This CDR3 comprises 16 residues. The CDR3 region has the DNA TGTGCCAGCAGTGAGTCGAGCAGGGGGGGCTCCTACGAGCAGTACTTC. Translated, it gives CASSESSRGGSYEQYF.

The chain combines TRBV12-3 or TRBV12-4 with TRBJ2-7; D assignment may be TRBD1 or TRBD2 (5 bases each). The CDR3 extends over 14 amino acids. V was trimmed by 6 bases and J by 4 bases, leaving 16 bases between them. The CDR3 coding sequence is TGTGCCAGCAGCCCATATTTGTGGGGGTACGAGCAGTACTTC. Its translation is CASSPYLWGYEQYF.

The V call is TRBV12-3 or TRBV12-4, the J call TRBJ2-6, with a possible D match to TRBD1 (6 bases). Trimming removed 4 bases at V and 0 bases at J, with 13 bases between. The CDR3 spans 17 residues. CDR3 nucleotides: TGTGCCAGCAGTTCCGACAGGATCGTCTCTGGGGCCAACGTCCTGACTTTC. It encodes CASSSDRIVSGANVLTF.

The chain joins TRBV7-2 to TRBJ1-2, with D possibly being TRBD1 (5 bases). V was trimmed by 1 base and J by 4 bases, leaving 13 bases between them. The germline CDR1 and CDR2 sequences are SGHTA and FQGNSA. This CDR3 region has 15 residues. CDR3: CASSLGGSDVYGYTF. The CDR3 DNA reads as TGTGCCAGCAGCTTAGGGGGGAGTGACGTCTATGGCTACACCTTC.

Ten or more counts support this clonotype. The chain employs TRBV7-2 and TRBJ2-7; unclear D gene. Germline V gives CDR1 SGHTA, CDR2 FQGNSA. The CDR3 covers 15 residues. V was trimmed by 0 bases and J by 7 bases, leaving 16 bases between them. CDR3 DNA: TGTGCCAGCAGCTTAGCACCGGGCGAGGCGAGTGAGCAGTACTTC. It translates to CASSLAPGEASEQYF.

At least ten counts were recorded for this clonotype. J is TRBJ2-7 and V is TRBV4-2, with TRBD1 matching over 9 bases. This CDR3 region has 15 residues. V lost 2 bases and J lost 6; bases outside the gene matches: 8. The germline gives CDR1 LGHNA, CDR2 YNFKEQ. This chain's CDR3 is CASSQSGQGNGEQYF. The CDR3 nucleotides are TGTGCCAGCAGCCAATCGGGACAGGGTAACGGCGAGCAGTACTTC.

V usage is TRBV20-1 and J usage is TRBJ2-5; no definite D call. Trimming removed 4 bases at V and 2 bases at J, with 11 bases between. This CDR3 region has 13 residues. Per germline, CDR1 DFQATT and CDR2 SNEGSKA (reference sequence). The CDR3 DNA follows: TGCAGTGCTATGCTAGGTGGGCAAGAGACCCAGTACTTC. It translates to CSAMLGGQETQYF.

Ten or more counts support this clonotype. The V and J genes are TRBV30 and TRBJ1-5, with 9 nucleotides matching TRBD1. V dropped 1 base and J dropped 7; count of bases not matched to a gene: 14. CDR3 length: 17 amino acids. Germline CDR1 and CDR2: GTSNPN and SVGIG (reference sequence). In nucleotides, the CDR3 is TGTGCCTGGAGTGCAATGGGACAGGGATCCCTGGACCAGCCCCAGCATTTT. Amino acid sequence: CAWSAMGQGSLDQPQHF.